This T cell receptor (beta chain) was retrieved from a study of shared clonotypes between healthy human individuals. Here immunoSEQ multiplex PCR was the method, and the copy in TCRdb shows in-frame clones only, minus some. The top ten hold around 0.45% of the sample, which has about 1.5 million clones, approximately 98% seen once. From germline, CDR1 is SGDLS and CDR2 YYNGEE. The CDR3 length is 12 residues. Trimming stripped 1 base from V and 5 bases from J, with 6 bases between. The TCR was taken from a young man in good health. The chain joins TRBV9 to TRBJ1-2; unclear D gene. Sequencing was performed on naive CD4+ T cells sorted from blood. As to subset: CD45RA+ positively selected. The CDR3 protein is CASSVTEYGYTF. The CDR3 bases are TGTGCCAGCAGCGTAACAGAGTATGGCTACACCTTC.